Below are 20 T cell receptor beta chains sequenced from a single sample in a study of CD8 T cells in Susac syndrome. Reverse transcription of about 0.5 to 1 ug RNA was carried out with random hexamers. TCRdb re-analysed the immunoSEQ multiplex PCR reads in MiXCR, keeping a single row per CDR3 protein. The sample holds 300,000 to 350,000 distinct CDR3 sequences, about 91% seen once. The sequenced sample consisted of CD4+ T cells from PBMCs. These receptors originate from a human donor with multiple sclerosis.

The chain has TRBV14 and TRBJ2-3; a possible D gene is TRBD2 (5 bases). The CDR3 has 15 residues. The V gene lost 1 base and the J gene lost 0 bases, with 8 bases spanning the gap. Germline loops: CDR1 SGHDN, CDR2 FVKESK. The CDR3 protein is CASSQAGMSTDTQYF. The CDR3 nucleotides read TGTGCCAGCAGCCAAGCGGGGATGAGCACAGATACGCAGTATTTT.

The chain has TRBV20-1 and TRBJ2-5, with TRBD2 matching over 9 bases. Trimming removed 5 bases from V and 2 bases from J; junction bases left unmatched: 12. The CDR3 covers 16 residues. CDR1 is DFQATT, CDR2 SNEGSKA, per germline (reference sequence). Here the CDR3 DNA reads TGCAGTGCTCAACCCCCACTAGCGGGCGTTCAAGAGACCCAGTACTTC. Protein sequence: CSAQPPLAGVQETQYF.

The rearrangement joins TRBV7-3 to TRBJ2-3; D gene uncertain. V gave up 2 bases and J gave up 10 bases, with 10 bases separating them. Germline values: CDR1 SGHTA, CDR2 FQGTGA. The CDR3 has 12 amino acids. CDR3 residues: CASSLGSTPQYF. CDR3 DNA: TGTGCCAGCAGCTTAGGGTCTACCCCGCAGTATTTT.

The chain employs TRBV19 and TRBJ1-5; 9 bases are shared with TRBD1. The V gene end was trimmed by 4 bases and the J gene end by 6 bases; junction bases not matched to a gene: 10. This CDR3 is 16 amino acids long. Germline loops: CDR1 LNHDA, CDR2 SQIVND (reference sequence). The CDR3 loop is CASSTTDRGRFQPQHF. CDR3 nucleotides: TGTGCCAGTAGTACTACGGACAGGGGAAGGTTTCAGCCCCAGCATTTT. The full variable domain, in which reference TRBV19 and TRBJ1-5 provide the parts outside the CDR3, is DGGITQSPKYLFRKEGQNVTLSCEQNLNHDAMYWYRQDPGQGLRLIYYSQIVNDFQKGDIAEGYSVSREKKESFPLTVTSAQKNPTAFYLCASSTTDRGRFQPQHFGDGTRLSIL.

The V gene is TRBV25-1, the J gene TRBJ2-1; no firm D call. Germline CDR1 is MGHDK and CDR2 is SYGVNS. This CDR3 has 14 amino acids. Trimming took 3 bases from V and 4 from J, leaving 10 bases between them. The chain's CDR3 is CASSEVGSYNEQFF. The DNA for the CDR3 is TGTGCCAGCAGTGAGGTAGGGTCATACAATGAGCAGTTCTTC. The entire variable domain, with the rest obtained from reference TRBV25-1 and TRBJ2-1, is as follows: EADIYQTPRYLVIGTGKKITLECSQTMGHDKMYWYQQDPGMELHLIHYSYGVNSTEKGDLSSESTVSRIRTEHFPLTLESARPSHTSQYLCASSEVGSYNEQFFGPGTRLTVL.

The rearrangement joins TRBV30 to TRBJ1-6; D might be TRBD1 (6 bases). Trimming removed 4 bases at V and 7 bases at J, with 8 bases between. Germline assignment: CDR1 GTSNPN and CDR2 SVGIG (reference sequence). The CDR3 extends over 12 amino acids. CDR3 DNA: TGTGCCTGGACCCAGGGGAATTCACCCCTCCACTTT. It encodes CAWTQGNSPLHF.

The chain links TRBV28 to TRBJ2-1, with TRBD2 as a possible D gene (5 bases). In germline, CDR1 is MDHEN, CDR2 SYDVKM. The germline V and J ends were trimmed by 6 bases and 9 bases, with 12 bases remaining between them. The CDR3 has 12 residues. This CDR3 reads CASSTGNSEQFF. The CDR3 bases are TGTGCCAGCAGCACCGGGAACTCTGAGCAGTTCTTC.

The chain has TRBV18 and TRBJ1-1; D not certain. Between the trimmed V and J ends, which lost 4 bases and 0 bases, there was a span of 6 bases. The CDR3 totals 13 residues. The V gene's germline CDR1 is KGHSH and CDR2 LQKENI. CDR3 sequence: CASSLRMNTEAFF. DNA of the CDR3: TGTGCCAGCTCACTACGGATGAACACTGAAGCTTTCTTT.

The J gene is TRBJ1-3, the V gene TRBV6-6, with a possible D match to TRBD1 (6 bases). Germline CDR1 reads MNHNY; CDR2 reads SVGAGI (reference sequence). CDR3 size: 15 residues. V lost 6 bases to trimming and J lost 0 bases, with 12 bases between them. The CDR3 DNA reads TGTGCCAGCAGCAGGGACACCGTCTCTGGAAACACCATATATTTT. Its translation: CASSRDTVSGNTIYF.

This clonotype was seen a single time. This chain links TRBV2 with TRBJ1-2, with 7 bases fitting TRBD1. There are 15 residues in the CDR3. J was trimmed by 4 bases and V by 3 bases; bases with no gene match: 8. The germline CDR1 and CDR2 sequences are SNHLY and FYNNEI. The CDR3 here is CASSENTAGGYGYTF. For the CDR3, the DNA is TGTGCCAGCAGTGAGAATACTGCAGGGGGCTATGGCTACACCTTC.

The table lists this clonotype with a count of one. The chain combines TRBV29-1 with TRBJ1-2; 7 nucleotides align to TRBD1. The CDR3 is 14 residues long. Germline V CDR1 and CDR2: SQVTM, ANQGSEA. V shed 0 bases, J shed 6 bases, and the junction held 7 bases outside the gene matches. The DNA for the CDR3 is TGCAGCGTTGAAGATCTGGCAGGGGGACATGGCTACACCTTC. As protein: CSVEDLAGGHGYTF. Looking up the rest from reference TRBV29-1 and TRBJ1-2 gives the full variable domain: SAVISQKPSRDICQRGTSLTIQCQVDSQVTMMFWYRQQPGQSLTLIATANQGSEATYESGFVIDKFPISRPNLTFSTLTVSNMSPEDSSIYLCSVEDLAGGHGYTFGSGTRLTVV.

The genes are TRBV6-5 and TRBJ2-1; D call uncertain. Germline V CDR1 and CDR2: MNHEY, SVGAGI. This CDR3 comprises 16 residues. V dropped 0 bases and J dropped 3 bases, with 12 bases sitting between them. In DNA form, the CDR3 reads TGTGCCAGCAGTTACTCGAAGGTATTGGTCTACAATGAGCAGTTCTTC. The encoded protein is CASSYSKVLVYNEQFF.

The J gene is TRBJ2-7, the V gene TRBV3-1, with D uncertain. This CDR3 is built from 13 residues. Germline loops: CDR1 LGHDT, CDR2 YNNKEL (reference sequence). The V gene lost 1 base and the J gene lost 6 bases, with 10 bases spanning the gap. CDR3: CASSQAPSPEQYF. In DNA, the CDR3 is TGTGCCAGCAGCCAAGCCCCGTCCCCCGAGCAGTACTTC.

The V call is TRBV7-2, the J call TRBJ1-3; no clear D. CDR3 size: 14 residues. Trimming cost V 5 bases and J 0 bases, with 8 bases left between them. The germline gives CDR1 SGHTA, CDR2 FQGNSA. The DNA for the CDR3 is TGTGCCAGCAGCCTAGGATGCTCTGGAAACACCATATATTTT. It codes for CASSLGCSGNTIYF.

This rearrangement joins TRBV12-3 or TRBV12-4 to TRBJ2-7, with D perhaps matching TRBD2 (5 bases). V was shortened by 2 bases and J by 7 bases, with 15 bases between the two germline ends. The CDR3 consists of 14 residues. The CDR3 reads CASSLRSGLLEQYF. The CDR3 DNA reads TGTGCCAGCAGTTTAAGGAGTGGACTCTTAGAGCAGTACTTC.

This CDR3 is CSARVPREQFF. The CDR3 region has the DNA TGCAGTGCTAGAGTCCCGAGGGAGCAGTTCTTC. This chain connects TRBV20-1 to TRBJ2-1; no clear D gene. V gave up 1 base and J gave up 10 bases, with 8 bases separating them. The CDR3 contains 11 residues. CDR1 and CDR2 (germline): DFQATT, SNEGSKA (reference sequence).

This chain uses TRBV24-1 with TRBJ2-1; 8 positions agree with TRBD2. Germline CDR1 reads KGHDR; CDR2 reads SFDVKD. V lost 10 bases, J lost 10 bases, and 14 bases stayed unmatched. The CDR3 covers 14 residues. The CDR3 DNA reads TGTGCCACAAACGGGCTAGCGGGTTGGATCGAGCAGTTCTTC. This translates into CATNGLAGWIEQFF.

V is TRBV9 and J is TRBJ2-3; D gene ambiguous. The V end was cut by 0 bases, the J end by 5 bases, with 13 bases between. In germline, CDR1 is SGDLS, CDR2 YYNGEE. CDR3 length: 15 residues. CDR3 sequence: CASSVGSRGRDTQYF. The CDR3 DNA follows: TGTGCCAGCAGCGTAGGGTCCCGCGGCCGAGATACGCAGTATTTT.

The chain combines TRBV7-2 with TRBJ1-2, with TRBD1 as a possible D gene (5 bases). This CDR3 has 14 amino acids. CDR1 is SGHTA, CDR2 FQGNSA, per germline. The germline V and J ends were trimmed by 8 bases and 0 bases, with 13 bases remaining between them. The CDR3 DNA reads TGTGCCAGCTTGCAGGGCCGGACTAACTATGGCTACACCTTC. Translated: CASLQGRTNYGYTF. The complete variable domain, with remaining parts taken from reference TRBV7-2 and TRBJ1-2, reads GAGVSQSPSNKVTEKGKDVELRCDPISGHTALYWYRQSLGQGLEFLIYFQGNSAPDKSGLPSDRFSAERTGGSVSTLTIQRTQQEDSAVYLCASLQGRTNYGYTFGSGTRLTVV.

J is TRBJ1-5 and V is TRBV6-1; no firm D call. The CDR3 runs 14 residues. Germline CDR1 is MNHNS and CDR2 is SASEGT. With 5 bases removed from V and 10 bases from J, the gap between germline ends came to 18 bases. The CDR3, as DNA: TGTGCCAGCAGTAGGAACAGCCTCCCGGATCCCCAGCATTTT. It encodes CASSRNSLPDPQHF.